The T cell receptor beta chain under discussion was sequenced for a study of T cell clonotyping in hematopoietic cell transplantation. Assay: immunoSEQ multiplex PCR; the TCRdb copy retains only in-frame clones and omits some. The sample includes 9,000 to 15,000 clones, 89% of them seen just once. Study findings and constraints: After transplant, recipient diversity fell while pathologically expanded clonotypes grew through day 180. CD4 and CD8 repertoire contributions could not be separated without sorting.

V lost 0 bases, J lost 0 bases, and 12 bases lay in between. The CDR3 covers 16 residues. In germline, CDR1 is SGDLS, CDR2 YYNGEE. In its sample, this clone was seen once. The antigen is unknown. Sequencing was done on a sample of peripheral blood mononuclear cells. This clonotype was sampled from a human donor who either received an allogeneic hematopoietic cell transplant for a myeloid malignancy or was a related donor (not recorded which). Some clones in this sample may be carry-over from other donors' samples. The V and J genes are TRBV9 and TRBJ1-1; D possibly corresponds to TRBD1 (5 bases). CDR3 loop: CASSVGGTPMNTEAFF. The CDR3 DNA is TGTGCCAGCAGCGTAGGAGGGACGCCCATGAACACTGAAGCTTTCTTT.